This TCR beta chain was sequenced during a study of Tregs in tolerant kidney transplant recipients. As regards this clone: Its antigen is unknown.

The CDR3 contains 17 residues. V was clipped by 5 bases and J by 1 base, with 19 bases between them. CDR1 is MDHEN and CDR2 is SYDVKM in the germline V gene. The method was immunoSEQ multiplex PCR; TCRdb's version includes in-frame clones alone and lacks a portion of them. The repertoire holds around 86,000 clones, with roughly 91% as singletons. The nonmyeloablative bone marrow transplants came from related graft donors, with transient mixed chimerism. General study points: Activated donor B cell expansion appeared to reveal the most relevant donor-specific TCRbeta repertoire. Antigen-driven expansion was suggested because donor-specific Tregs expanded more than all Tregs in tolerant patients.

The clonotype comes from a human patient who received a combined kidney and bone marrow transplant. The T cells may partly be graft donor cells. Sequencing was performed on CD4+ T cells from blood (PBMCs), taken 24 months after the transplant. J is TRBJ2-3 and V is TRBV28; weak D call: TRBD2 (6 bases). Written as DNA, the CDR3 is TGTGCCAGCAGTGAGGCGGGACGCCGAGAGGGCACAGATACGCAGTATTTT. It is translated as CASSEAGRREGTDTQYF.